This passage covers 25 T cell receptor beta chains from one sample sequenced in a study of blood T cell repertoires in COVID-19 (dated by TCRdb to about 2020). The library was obtained by the immunoSEQ multiplex PCR assay. Here the immuneACCESS table is served through TCRdb, limited to in-frame sequences with V and J called. Missing clones are a known gap in these copies; in checked studies unresolved V genes cover under half, and the rest lacks a known reason. This sample has roughly 100,000 clones in its table, and approximately 89% of those were observed once. Of the sample, 17% is held by the ten largest clones. The specimen was peripheral blood. The origin of the receptors is a woman of 80 years or more in a cohort sampled during active COVID-19.

This clone was recorded once. This rearrangement joins TRBV5-5 to TRBJ1-1, with unresolved D. The CDR3 is 15 residues long. V shed 3 bases and J shed 1 base, with 13 bases lying between them. The germline V gene encodes CDR1 SGHKS and CDR2 YYEKEE (reference sequence). As DNA, the CDR3 is TGTGCCAGCAGCTCCGCGCGGGCTAGGAACACTGAAGCTTTCTTT. Its protein product is CASSSARARNTEAFF.

This chain uses TRBV19 with TRBJ2-3; a weak D match, TRBD1 (5 bases). Trimming took 7 bases from V and 2 from J, leaving 19 bases between them. The CDR3 is 16 residues long. The germline V gene encodes CDR1 LNHDA and CDR2 SQIVND (reference sequence). DNA for the CDR3: TGTGCCAGTACCCCCACTGGCCAGGGTCCCACAGATACGCAGTATTTT. Translation gives CASTPTGQGPTDTQYF.

The chain carries TRBV5-1 and TRBJ1-1; 7 nucleotides align to TRBD1. CDR1 is SGHRS, CDR2 YFSETQ, per germline. The ends lost 4 bases at V and 1 base at J; junction bases unmatched: 1. The CDR3 runs 13 residues. CDR3 sequence: CASSGTANTEAFF. In DNA form, the CDR3 reads TGCGCCAGCAGCGGGACAGCGAACACTGAAGCTTTCTTT.

V gene TRBV2 combines with J gene TRBJ1-2; 7 bases map to TRBD1. The V segment lost 6 bases and the J segment 4 bases; nucleotides outside the gene matches: 5. The germline V gene encodes CDR1 SNHLY and CDR2 FYNNEI. The CDR3 length is 13 residues. The CDR3 DNA reads TGTGCCAGCAGCTCGGGACAGATCTATGGCTACACCTTC. This encodes CASSSGQIYGYTF.

The chain carries TRBV4-1 and TRBJ1-1; D ambiguous. The germline V gene encodes CDR1 MGHRA and CDR2 YSYEKL. The CDR3 is 13 residues long. Trimming left V 1 base short and J 3 bases short, with 6 bases between. For the CDR3, the DNA is TGCGCCAGCAGCCAAGCACAGTACACTGAAGCTTTCTTT. Protein product: CASSQAQYTEAFF.

The chain carries TRBV6-5 and TRBJ1-2; TRBD1 matches at 7 bases. Trimming at V came to 7 bases and at J to 4 bases, leaving 3 bases not matched to a gene. The CDR3 runs 12 residues. CDR1 is MNHEY, CDR2 SVGAGI, per germline. CDR3 nucleotide sequence: TGTGCCAGCAACAGGGGAAGCTATGGCTACACCTTC. Its protein is CASNRGSYGYTF.

The genes are TRBV10-3 and TRBJ2-7, with TRBD1 matching over 12 bases. CDR1 and CDR2 (germline): ENHRY, SYGVKD. The CDR3 consists of 16 residues. Trimming at V came to 6 bases and at J to 8 bases, leaving 14 bases not matched to a gene. CDR3 amino acids: CAIRKFPGQGATQQYF. The CDR3 DNA follows: TGTGCCATCAGAAAGTTCCCGGGACAGGGGGCCACCCAGCAGTACTTC.

The rearrangement links TRBV3-1 (or the pseudogene TRBV3-2) to TRBJ2-3; 7 bases align to TRBD2. The CDR3 covers 15 residues. Germline CDR1 and CDR2: LGHDT and YNNKEL (reference sequence). V was clipped by 6 bases and J by 3 bases; unmatched bases: 9. CDR3 sequence: CASRQHGGETDTQYF. CDR3 DNA: TGTGCCAGCAGGCAACATGGGGGGGAGACAGATACGCAGTATTTT.

The V gene is TRBV7-9, the J gene TRBJ1-4; possibly TRBD1 for D (5 bases). This CDR3 spans 16 amino acids. The V end lost 4 bases, the J end lost 1 base, and 13 bases lay between the germline ends. Germline V gene lookup returns CDR1 SEHNR and CDR2 FQNEAQ (reference sequence). The DNA for the CDR3 is TGTGCCAGCAGCTCGAGGCCGGGGGTAACTAATGAAAAACTGTTTTTT. Protein sequence: CASSSRPGVTNEKLFF. The whole variable domain, filled in from reference TRBV7-9 and TRBJ1-4, reads DTGVSQNPRHKITKRGQNVTFRCDPISEHNRLYWYRQTLGQGPEFLTYFQNEAQLEKSRLLSDRFSAERPKGSFSTLEIQRTEQGDSAMYLCASSSRPGVTNEKLFFGSGTQLSVL.

This clone was detected once. The junction departs from the called germline gene at one end, perhaps through a read error. Distinct nucleotide sequences in the sample also encode this CDR3. This CDR3 is CASRRQGGTGELFF. Written as DNA, the CDR3 is TGTGCCAGCAGAAGACAGGGTGGCACCGGGGAACTGTTTTTT. V usage is TRBV6-5 and J usage is TRBJ2-2; the match to TRBD1 covers 7 bases. From germline, CDR1 is MNHEY and CDR2 SVGAGI. This CDR3 is 14 amino acids long.

DNA for the CDR3: TGTGCCAGCAGCTCAGGGACAGGGGGTTACAATGAGCAGTTCTTC. This codes for CASSSGTGGYNEQFF. V usage is TRBV5-6 and J usage is TRBJ2-1; TRBD1 matches 11 bases. Per germline, CDR1 SGHDT and CDR2 YYEEEE. V gave up 3 bases and J gave up 4 bases; unmatched junction bases: 3. The CDR3 is 15 amino acids.

The gene calls are TRBV18 and TRBJ2-7; 8 bases agree with TRBD1. From germline, CDR1 is KGHSH and CDR2 LQKENI. Trimming took 3 bases from V and 5 from J; bases not matched to a gene: 9. The CDR3 extends over 15 amino acids. CDR3 amino acids: CASSPPTRGRNEQYF. DNA for the CDR3: TGTGCCAGCTCACCCCCAACCAGGGGGCGGAACGAGCAGTACTTC. The complete variable domain, with remaining parts taken from reference TRBV18 and TRBJ2-7, reads NAGVMQNPRHLVRRRGQEARLRCSPMKGHSHVYWYRQLPEEGLKFMVYLQKENIIDESGMPKERFSAEFPKEGPSILRIQQVVRGDSAAYFCASSPPTRGRNEQYFGPGTRLTVT.

The V and J genes are TRBV18 and TRBJ2-3, with 8 nucleotides matching TRBD1. V dropped 5 bases and J dropped 3; count of bases not matched to a gene: 10. The CDR3 is 16 residues long. Per germline, CDR1 KGHSH and CDR2 LQKENI. The CDR3 DNA reads as TGTGCCAGCTCATCGAGCCGGGACAGGTTAACAGATACGCAGTATTTT. It specifies CASSSSRDRLTDTQYF.

The rearrangement joins TRBV6-2 or TRBV6-3 to TRBJ2-3; the D gene is possibly TRBD1 (6 bases). CDR1 is MNHEY, CDR2 SVGEGT, per germline. This CDR3 comprises 14 residues. Trimming removed 0 bases at V and 4 bases at J, with 8 bases between. The DNA of the CDR3 is TGTGCCAGCAGTTACTCTGGGGGCGCAGATACGCAGTATTTT. Amino acid sequence: CASSYSGGADTQYF.

The genes are TRBV18 and TRBJ2-3; the D gene is possibly TRBD1 (6 bases). Trimming left V 6 bases short and J 6 bases short, with 13 bases between. The CDR3 is made up of 13 amino acids. The germline V gene has CDR1 KGHSH and CDR2 LQKENI. CDR3 nucleotides: TGTGCCAGCTCGGAACAGGGTGAGGATACGCAGTATTTT. It is translated as CASSEQGEDTQYF.

The chain is built from TRBV5-4 and TRBJ1-1; 8 positions match TRBD1. Unmatched junction bases numbered 11, after V lost 6 bases and J lost 10 bases. Germline CDR1 SGHNT, CDR2 YYREEE (reference sequence). The CDR3 has 13 residues. The CDR3 sequence: CASTPGQVIPAFF. The DNA of the CDR3 is TGTGCCAGCACCCCGGGACAGGTAATCCCAGCTTTCTTT. Full variable domain (outside the CDR3, taken from reference TRBV5-4 and TRBJ1-1): ETGVTQSPTHLIKTRGQQVTLRCSSQSGHNTVSWYQQALGQGPQFIFQYYREEENGRGNFPPRFSGLQFPNYSSELNVNALELDDSALYLCASTPGQVIPAFFGQGTRLTVV.

This chain joins TRBV5-1 and TRBJ2-2; no clear D gene. CDR3 length equals 17 residues. Trimming removed 2 bases at V and 4 bases at J, with 18 bases between. Germline-derived CDR1 and CDR2 are SGHRS and YFSETQ. Here the CDR3 reads CASSFGREASGTGELFF. Here the CDR3 DNA reads TGCGCCAGCAGCTTTGGTCGAGAGGCTAGTGGCACCGGGGAGCTGTTTTTT.

The genes are TRBV6-5 and TRBJ1-5, with no clear D. The CDR3 has 14 amino acids. Trimming pared 6 bases from V and 0 bases from J, leaving 9 bases between. Germline V gene data show CDR1 as MNHEY and CDR2 as SVGAGI. The CDR3: CASRTGDSNQPQHF. In DNA form, the CDR3 reads TGTGCCAGCAGGACCGGGGATAGCAATCAGCCCCAGCATTTT.

The rearrangement joins TRBV21-1 to TRBJ2-2; TRBD1, the table's D call, lacks a check against the DNA. TRBV21-1 is assigned pseudogene status. The CDR3 sequence is 17 residues long. Written as DNA, the CDR3 is TGTGCCAGCAGCAAAGCGTTGGGACAGCTGAACACCGGGGAGCTGTTTTTT. This encodes CASSKALGQLNTGELFF.

This chain links TRBV9 with TRBJ2-1; 7 positions agree with TRBD1. V dropped 4 bases and J dropped 2; count of bases not matched to a gene: 6. Germline V lookup: CDR1 SGDLS, CDR2 YYNGEE. CDR3 length: 15 residues. The CDR3 DNA sequence: TGTGCCAGCAGCCGGACAGGAGAAACCTACAATGAGCAGTTCTTC. Translating gives CASSRTGETYNEQFF.

V and J are TRBV3-1 (or the pseudogene TRBV3-2) and TRBJ1-2; D uncertain. Germline CDR1 is LGHDT and CDR2 is YNNKEL (reference sequence). The V and J ends lost 3 bases and 4 bases respectively, with 15 bases between them. The CDR3 is 15 amino acids. The CDR3 DNA reads as TGTGCCAGCAGCCATCCAAGTGAGGGTAGCTATGGCTACACCTTC. This translates into CASSHPSEGSYGYTF.

This sequence joins TRBV2 and TRBJ2-2, with D possibly TRBD1 on 6 matching bases. The V end was cut by 6 bases, the J end by 1 base, with 9 bases between. The CDR3 length is 14 residues. Germline CDR1 and CDR2: SNHLY and FYNNEI. CDR3 nucleotide sequence: TGTGCCAGCAGAGTAGGGGGGAACACCGGGGAGCTGTTTTTT. This codes for CASRVGGNTGELFF.

This clone is a singleton in its sample. V usage is TRBV3-1 (or the pseudogene TRBV3-2) and J usage is TRBJ2-1, with 12 bases matching TRBD2. J lost 15 bases, V lost 0 bases, and 15 bases had no gene match. The CDR3 consists of 17 residues. Germline CDR1 is LGHDT and CDR2 is YNNKEL (reference sequence). CDR3 region: CASSQDGRTSGAPIRFF. The CDR3 coding sequence is TGTGCCAGCAGCCAAGATGGTCGGACTAGCGGGGCCCCCATTCGGTTCTTC.

The rearrangement uses TRBV9 and TRBJ2-2; 9 bases fit TRBD1. The CDR3 spans 16 residues. Germline V gene sequence: CDR1 SGDLS, CDR2 YYNGEE. After removal of 4 bases from V and 4 bases from J, the junction contained 8 bases not matched to a gene. CDR3 region: CASSTYRGLSTGELFF. CDR3 bases: TGTGCCAGCAGCACCTACAGGGGGCTTAGCACCGGGGAGCTGTTTTTT.

The rearrangement joins TRBV24-1 to TRBJ1-1, with TRBD1 as a possible D gene (6 bases). This CDR3 has 15 amino acids. V was trimmed by 7 bases and J by 4 bases, leaving 18 bases between them. Germline values: CDR1 KGHDR, CDR2 SFDVKD. CDR3 sequence reads: CATRAAGVGSTEAFF. The CDR3 DNA reads as TGTGCCACCAGGGCTGCAGGGGTTGGGAGCACTGAAGCTTTCTTT.